Listed here are 13 T cell receptor beta chains from one sample, sequenced in a study of CD8 T cells in ankylosing spondylitis. TCRdb fed the 5' RACE reads into MiXCR, producing one record per CDR3 protein. This table has roughly 490,000 distinct CDR3 sequences, approximately 5% appearing once. Overall study findings and caveats: About 8 highly homologous variants made up a TCR beta motif, and this motif appeared characteristic of ankylosing spondylitis blood.

These TCRs are of unknown antigen specificity. Sequencing was done on a sample of blood, either unsorted or a sorted T cell fraction (not recorded which). These receptors all stem from a male donor with ankylosing spondylitis.

This clonotype was seen repeatedly, ten times or more. V is TRBV6-1 and J is TRBJ2-3; D gene ambiguous. Germline CDR1 MNHNS, CDR2 SASEGT. This CDR3 is built from 15 residues. The V end lost 6 bases, the J end lost 5 bases, and 18 bases lay between the germline ends. The CDR3 reads CASSSLRGAKDTQYF. The CDR3 DNA follows: TGTGCCAGCAGCTCCCTACGAGGAGCAAAAGATACGCAGTATTTT.

This clonotype has ten or more counts. CDR3 sequence: CASSPSMGPNQPQHF. CDR3 bases: TGTGCCAGCAGTCCCTCGATGGGACCCAATCAGCCCCAGCATTTT. This sequence joins TRBV6-5 and TRBJ1-5; tentative D call: TRBD1 (5 bases). Per the germline V gene, CDR1 is MNHEY and CDR2 is SVGAGI. V lost 5 bases to trimming and J lost 3 bases, with 14 bases between them. The length of the CDR3 is 15 residues.

This clonotype was observed at least ten times. This sequence joins TRBV7-2 and TRBJ2-7; TRBD2 agrees at 7 bases. The CDR3 is 15 amino acids. CDR1 SGHTA and CDR2 FQGNSA come from the germline V gene. Trimming cost V 2 bases and J 7 bases; bases outside gene matches: 11. CDR3 nucleotides: TGTGCCAGCAGCTTATCGGCGGGAGTCAGCCAAGAGCAGTACTTC. This codes for CASSLSAGVSQEQYF.

This clonotype was counted at least ten times. This chain connects TRBV24-1 to TRBJ2-3, with 14 positions matching TRBD2. The length of the CDR3 is 18 residues. V shed 3 bases, J shed 5 bases, and the junction held 9 bases outside the gene matches. Germline V lookup: CDR1 KGHDR, CDR2 SFDVKD. In DNA, the CDR3 is TGTGCCACCAGTGATGCGGGACTAGCGGGAGAGGCGGAAGATACGCAGTATTTT. Residues: CATSDAGLAGEAEDTQYF.

This clonotype was counted between two and nine times. CDR3 protein: CASSPKVGETQYF. The CDR3 DNA reads as TGCGCCAGCAGCCCCAAGGTGGGAGAGACCCAGTACTTC. The chain is built from TRBV4-3 and TRBJ2-5; D is unclear. Germline V gives CDR1 LGHNA, CDR2 YSLEER. The V and J ends lost 4 bases and 4 bases respectively, with 10 bases between them. The CDR3 is 13 amino acids.

V usage is TRBV7-9 and J usage is TRBJ2-1; TRBD1 agrees at 9 bases. The ends lost 6 bases at V and 9 bases at J; junction bases unmatched: 9. The CDR3 spans 14 residues. Germline CDR1 SEHNR, CDR2 FQNEAQ (reference sequence). The CDR3 DNA follows: TGTGCCAGCAGGTATGGCCTGACAGGGGGTGAGCAGTTCTTC. Protein product: CASRYGLTGGEQFF.

This clonotype was detected only a few times. This rearrangement joins TRBV6-5 to TRBJ2-5, with a tentative D call TRBD1 (6 bases). V shed 2 bases and J shed 3 bases, with 7 bases lying between them. The germline V gene has CDR1 MNHEY and CDR2 SVGAGI. The CDR3 is 13 residues long. CDR3 amino acids: CASSYEGEETQYF. In DNA, the CDR3 is TGTGCCAGCAGTTACGAGGGGGAAGAGACCCAGTACTTC.

J is TRBJ2-7 and V is TRBV6-2 or TRBV6-3; possibly TRBD1 or TRBD2 for D (6 bases each). Germline CDR1 MNHEY, CDR2 SVGEGT. The CDR3 runs to 13 residues. Deletions cut 0 bases from V and 7 bases from J, with 10 bases between. In DNA form, the CDR3 reads TGTGCCAGCAGTTACTCGGAGGGGGTTGAGCAGTACTTC. Translation gives CASSYSEGVEQYF.

This clonotype came up many times. The gene calls are TRBV24-1 and TRBJ1-1; D uncertain. The V and J ends lost 3 bases and 6 bases respectively, with 13 bases between them. This CDR3 has 14 amino acids. CDR1 and CDR2 (germline): KGHDR, SFDVKD. CDR3 amino acids: CATSDDREGPEAFF. CDR3 in DNA: TGTGCCACCAGTGATGACCGCGAGGGTCCTGAAGCTTTCTTT.

There are many counts of this clonotype. The J gene is TRBJ1-2, the V gene TRBV7-8; TRBD1 is a possible D gene (6 bases). From germline, CDR1 is SGHVS and CDR2 FQNEAQ. Trimming took off 7 bases at V and 5 bases at J, with 20 bases between the two ends. The length of the CDR3 is 15 residues. This CDR3 is CASTKGTGLKYGYTF. The CDR3 bases are TGTGCCAGCACCAAGGGAACAGGGTTAAAATATGGCTACACCTTC. Together with reference TRBV7-8 and TRBJ1-2, the CDR3 gives the full variable domain: GAGVSQSPRYKVAKRGQDVALRCDPISGHVSLFWYQQALGQGPEFLTYFQNEAQLDKSGLPSDRFFAERPEGSVSTLKIQRTQQEDSAVYLCASTKGTGLKYGYTFGSGTRLTVV.

There are many counts of this clonotype. The rearrangement uses TRBV4-3 and TRBJ2-5; no clear D gene. The germline gives CDR1 LGHNA, CDR2 YSLEER. This CDR3 contains 16 residues. V was clipped by 1 base and J by 7 bases, with 19 bases between them. CDR3 DNA: TGCGCCAGCAGCCAAGTCTTAGACACGGCATGGCCGACCCAGTACTTC. Encoded protein: CASSQVLDTAWPTQYF.

This clonotype showed up many times. The chain combines TRBV6-2 or TRBV6-3 with TRBJ2-1, with 8 nucleotides matching TRBD2. The CDR3 length is 13 residues. V lost 9 bases to trimming and J lost 8 bases; unmatched junction nucleotides: 9. Germline CDR1 is MNHEY and CDR2 is SVGEGT. CDR3: CASRVSGGHEQFF. The CDR3 DNA reads TGTGCCAGTAGAGTCTCGGGGGGGCATGAGCAGTTCTTC.

J is TRBJ2-5 and V is TRBV6-2 or TRBV6-3; 8 nucleotides agree with TRBD1. V lost 6 bases and J lost 4; bases outside the gene matches: 7. Germline lookup yields CDR1 MNHEY and CDR2 SVGEGT. The CDR3 spans 14 residues. This CDR3 is CASSSDRGRETQYF. For the CDR3, the DNA is TGTGCCAGCAGCTCTGACAGGGGCCGAGAGACCCAGTACTTC.